The rows below give T cell receptor beta chains drawn from one sample of a study of T cells after posttransplantation cyclophosphamide. The table came from immunoSEQ multiplex PCR; TCRdb's copy has only in-frame clones and leaves some out. The data list 35,000 to 40,000 clones, none observed once; 2% to 3% falls to the top ten. What was sequenced was PBMCs. Every receptor here comes from a man between 45 and 60 years old in good health, CMV-negative, and a related stem cell transplant donor. The CDR3 runs from the conserved cysteine through the conserved F or W. The order of the fields is V gene, clone size, CDR3 protein. A row's size may be missing; if present it is once, few, many or a size class.

v_call: TRBV5-5; clone_size: many; cdr3_aa: CASSMDGSGLYNSPLHF
v_call: TRBV5-1; clone_size: many; cdr3_aa: CASSLEGTTYEQYF
v_call: TRBV6-1; clone_size: many; cdr3_aa: CASSASGGNTGELFF
v_call: TRBV9; clone_size: many; cdr3_aa: CASSNTGTADTEAFF
v_call: TRBV21-1; clone_size: many; cdr3_aa: CASSRGTSGRNEQFF
v_call: TRBV18; clone_size: many; cdr3_aa: CASSPPRGQGAGETQYF
v_call: TRBV29-1; clone_size: many; cdr3_aa: CSVDGQLTYEQYF
v_call: TRBV4-3; clone_size: many; cdr3_aa: CASSQDLLAGGPVDIQYF
v_call: TRBV7-9; clone_size: many; cdr3_aa: CASSFILNTEAFF
v_call: TRBV7-7; clone_size: many; cdr3_aa: CASSRDRGHPYNEQFF
v_call: TRBV18; clone_size: -; cdr3_aa: CASSPTTGYANYGYTF
v_call: TRBV5-6; clone_size: many; cdr3_aa: CASSLAARRREGNTGELFF
v_call: TRBV4-1; clone_size: many; cdr3_aa: CASSKTTGVNTGELFF
v_call: TRBV19; clone_size: many; cdr3_aa: CASSIRTSGASYEQYF
v_call: TRBV5-1; clone_size: -; cdr3_aa: CASSREDPRTDTQYF
v_call: TRBV6-1; clone_size: many; cdr3_aa: CASSEVFTGFAEAFF
v_call: TRBV13; clone_size: few; cdr3_aa: CASSLVQGGYQETQYF
v_call: TRBV19; clone_size: many; cdr3_aa: CARIGQGYSGNTIYF
v_call: TRBV13; clone_size: many; cdr3_aa: CASSLEGQGSEQFF
v_call: TRBV27; clone_size: -; cdr3_aa: CASSLGQGFYNEQFF
v_call: TRBV5-4; clone_size: few; cdr3_aa: CASSREMSGGQETQYF
v_call: TRBV2; clone_size: many; cdr3_aa: CASRSTGSSFDTQYF
v_call: TRBV5-1; clone_size: many; cdr3_aa: CASSLGTGASSGNTIYF
v_call: TRBV9; clone_size: many; cdr3_aa: CASSVATGGGSEQYF
v_call: TRBV7-3; clone_size: few; cdr3_aa: CASSLTLGGEQYF
v_call: TRBV7-2; clone_size: many; cdr3_aa: CASSRGQYTGELFF
v_call: TRBV27; clone_size: many; cdr3_aa: CASSPRQNSNQPQHF
v_call: TRBV29-1; clone_size: many; cdr3_aa: CSVGPPGQGAGGANVLTF
v_call: TRBV4-3; clone_size: many; cdr3_aa: CASSPEFGGEVDTQYF
v_call: TRBV15; clone_size: many; cdr3_aa: CATSNGQGHNEKLFF
v_call: TRBV5-1; clone_size: many; cdr3_aa: CASSFGRGAANEKLFF
v_call: TRBV27; clone_size: many; cdr3_aa: CASSAPGLAGLVFF
v_call: TRBV28; clone_size: many; cdr3_aa: CASSFPYGYTF